One sample yielded the 15 T cell receptor beta chains listed below, sequenced in a study of CD8 T cells in ankylosing spondylitis (TCRdb year 2017). The receptor library was made with 5' RACE. TCRdb records Illumina HiSeq 2500 as the sequencer. TCRdb's own reprocessing of the public reads used fastp at Q25 and MiXCR and kept productive beta chains. When rows share a CDR3 protein, they turn into one entry using the most common DNA and genes. A total of approximately 92,000 distinct CDR3 sequences appear in this sample, around 10% of them only once. 5.1% of the sample lies in the top ten. The sequenced material came from blood, either unsorted or a sorted T cell fraction (not recorded which). Receptors originate from a male donor with ankylosing spondylitis or in good health (not recorded which).

This clonotype occurred many times. This chain joins TRBV28 and TRBJ1-5; maybe TRBD1 (5 bases). V dropped 6 bases and J dropped 3 bases, with 15 bases sitting between them. Germline loops: CDR1 MDHEN, CDR2 SYDVKM. This CDR3 has 15 residues. CDR3 sequence reads: CASSGLGGVNQPQHF. As DNA, the CDR3 is TGTGCCAGCAGCGGCCTTGGGGGGGTCAATCAGCCCCAGCATTTT.

This chain links TRBV29-1 with TRBJ2-3; 14 bases line up with TRBD2. Losses at the gene ends were 7 bases for V and 6 bases for J; bases not matched to a gene: 6. This CDR3 is built from 14 residues. Germline V gene lookup returns CDR1 SQVTM and CDR2 ANQGSEA. CDR3 loop: CSAGLAGVLDTQYF. DNA of the CDR3: TGCAGCGCGGGACTAGCGGGGGTTTTGGATACGCAGTATTTT.

This clonotype appeared many times. This chain links TRBV5-1 with TRBJ2-1; a weak D match, TRBD2 (7 bases). This CDR3 spans 16 amino acids. Germline values: CDR1 SGHRS, CDR2 YFSETQ. The V end was cut by 3 bases, the J end by 5 bases, with 18 bases between. CDR3 DNA: TGCGCCAGCAGCTCCAGACGGGGGGCAGGTGACAATGAGCAGTTCTTC. Its translation is CASSSRRGAGDNEQFF.

This clonotype was counted a few times. This chain's CDR3 is CASSPSGQGAYGYTF. The CDR3 coding sequence is TGTGCCAGCAGCCCCTCGGGACAGGGAGCCTATGGCTACACCTTC. The rearrangement joins TRBV7-2 to TRBJ1-2; 9 bases are shared with TRBD1. CDR1 and CDR2 from the germline V gene are SGHTA and FQGNSA. There are 15 residues in the CDR3. V shed 5 bases, J shed 4 bases, and the junction held 8 bases outside the gene matches. The full variable domain, its missing parts supplied by reference TRBV7-2 and TRBJ1-2, is GAGVSQSPSNKVTEKGKDVELRCDPISGHTALYWYRQSLGQGLEFLIYFQGNSAPDKSGLPSDRFSAERTGGSVSTLTIQRTQQEDSAVYLCASSPSGQGAYGYTFGSGTRLTVV.

With regard to this clonotype: One base away lies a much larger clone, so this may be a sequencing read error. V is TRBV7-3 and J is TRBJ2-1; TRBD2 matches at 9 bases. CDR3 length: 17 amino acids. With 0 bases clipped from V and 10 bases from J, the junction kept 13 bases outside the gene matches. Looked up from germline, CDR1 is SGHTA and CDR2 is FQGTGA. This chain's CDR3 is CASSLTWSSGGPPEQFF. The CDR3 nucleotides are TGTGCCAGCAGCTTAACGTGGTCAAGCGGGGGGCCGCCAGAGCAGTTCTTC. The full variable domain, in which reference TRBV7-3 and TRBJ2-1 provide the parts outside the CDR3, is GAGVSQTPSNKVTEKGKYVELRCDPISGHTALYWYRQSLGQGPEFLIYFQGTGAADDSGLPNDRFFAVRPEGSVSTLKIQRTERGDSAVYLCASSLTWSSGGPPEQFFGPGTRLTVL.

This clonotype was detected many times. J is TRBJ2-2 and V is TRBV27, with 7 nucleotides matching TRBD1. J gave up 4 bases and V 4 bases, and 15 bases lay outside the gene matches. The V gene's germline CDR1 is MNHEY and CDR2 SMNVEV (reference sequence). The CDR3 is 18 amino acids. CDR3 loop: CASSSLTSGGVGTGELFF. CDR3 DNA: TGTGCCAGCAGTTCCCTTACCTCAGGGGGAGTGGGCACCGGGGAGCTGTTTTTT.

This clonotype was counted ten times or more. The rearrangement links TRBV12-3 or TRBV12-4 to TRBJ1-2; no definite D call. The V and J ends lost 1 base and 8 bases respectively, with 17 bases between them. This CDR3 contains 15 residues. The CDR3 spells CASSLGLSGFQGYTF. CDR3 coding DNA: TGTGCCAGCAGTTTAGGCCTTTCGGGGTTCCAAGGCTACACCTTC.

This clonotype has just a few counts. This chain uses TRBV12-3 or TRBV12-4 with TRBJ2-6; 8 nucleotides align to TRBD1. The CDR3 consists of 21 residues. V lost 2 bases, J lost 0 bases, and 15 bases stayed unmatched. The CDR3 protein is CASSLSFRTGIFYSGANVLTF. In DNA, the CDR3 is TGTGCCAGCAGTTTAAGTTTTAGGACAGGGATCTTTTACTCTGGGGCCAACGTCCTGACTTTC.

This clonotype was seen at least ten times. V gene TRBV15 combines with J gene TRBJ1-3; D is unclear. CDR3 size: 19 residues. Germline CDR1 and CDR2: LNHNV and YYDKDF (reference sequence). V gave up 3 bases and J gave up 0 bases, with 21 bases separating them. CDR3 in DNA: TGTGCCACCAGCAGTAACTCCCCCGACTTGAACCCCTCTGGAAACACCATATATTTT. Translated: CATSSNSPDLNPSGNTIYF.

There are many counts of this clonotype. This chain uses TRBV12-3 or TRBV12-4 with TRBJ2-7; D uncertain. Trimming removed 5 bases from V and 0 bases from J, with 5 bases in between. The CDR3 contains 12 residues. In DNA, the CDR3 is TGTGCCAGCAGTCTTCCCTCCTACGAGCAGTACTTC. This encodes CASSLPSYEQYF.

The chain is built from TRBV5-4 and TRBJ2-7; D remains ambiguous. CDR1 and CDR2 (germline): SGHNT, YYREEE (reference sequence). The V gene lost 1 base and the J gene lost 2 bases, with 4 bases spanning the gap. This CDR3 contains 12 residues. CDR3 DNA: TGTGCCAGCAGCTTGACAGCCTACGAGCAGTACTTC. It yields the protein CASSLTAYEQYF. Using reference TRBV5-4 and TRBJ2-7 for the parts outside the CDR3, the full variable domain is ETGVTQSPTHLIKTRGQQVTLRCSSQSGHNTVSWYQQALGQGPQFIFQYYREEENGRGNFPPRFSGLQFPNYSSELNVNALELDDSALYLCASSLTAYEQYFGPGTRLTVT.

This clonotype was observed at least ten times. At one boundary the junction diverges from the germline segment, which might be a read error. The chain links TRBV5-1 to TRBJ2-1; 9 nucleotides match TRBD1. Germline V lookup: CDR1 SGHRS, CDR2 YFSETQ. There are 15 residues in the CDR3. This CDR3 reads CASRLDRGSYNEQFF. The CDR3 DNA is TGCGCCAGCAGGTTGGACAGGGGCTCCTACAATGAGCAGTTCTTC.

About this clonotype: Being one base from a much bigger clone, this may be a read error. The chain is built from TRBV7-8 and TRBJ2-1; D is uncertain. The CDR3 spans 16 residues. Per germline, CDR1 SGHVS and CDR2 FQNEAQ. The V and J ends lost 5 bases and 2 bases respectively, with 16 bases between them. DNA for the CDR3: TGTGCCAGCAGCAGACGGGCAGGCAAAACCTACAATGAGCAGTTCTTC. Translation: CASSRRAGKTYNEQFF.

This clonotype was counted many times. The chain combines TRBV29-1 with TRBJ2-1, with D possibly TRBD1 on 6 matching bases. V lost 4 bases to trimming and J lost 2 bases, with 12 bases between them. CDR1 is SQVTM, CDR2 ANQGSEA, per germline. The CDR3 is 14 amino acids. In nucleotides, the CDR3 is TGCAGCGTTGCGGCAGGGGTCACCTACAATGAGCAGTTCTTC. Its translation: CSVAAGVTYNEQFF.

Ten or more counts support this clonotype. The CDR3 is CASSSPRTGMGEQYF. CDR3 bases: TGTGCCAGCAGTTCCCCTCGGACCGGAATGGGCGAGCAGTACTTC. The chain is built from TRBV6-5 and TRBJ2-7; D not certain. This CDR3 comprises 15 residues. Trimming took 4 bases from V and 6 from J, leaving 19 bases between them. The germline CDR1 and CDR2 sequences are MNHEY and SVGAGI.